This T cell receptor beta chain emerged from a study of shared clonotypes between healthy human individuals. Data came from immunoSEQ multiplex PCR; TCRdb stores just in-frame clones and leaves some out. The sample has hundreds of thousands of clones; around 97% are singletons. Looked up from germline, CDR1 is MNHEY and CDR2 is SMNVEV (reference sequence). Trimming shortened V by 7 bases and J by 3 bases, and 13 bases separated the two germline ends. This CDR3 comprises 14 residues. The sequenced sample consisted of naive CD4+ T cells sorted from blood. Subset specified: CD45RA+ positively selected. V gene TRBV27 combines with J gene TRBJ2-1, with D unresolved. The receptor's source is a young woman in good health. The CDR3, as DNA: TGTGCCAGCAACCCCGGAAGAGGCTACAATGAGCAGTTCTTC. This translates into CASNPGRGYNEQFF.